This is a list of T cell receptor beta chains from one sample in a study of spatial heterogeneity in lung cancer. TCRdb reanalysed the 5' RACE reads using MiXCR and keeps one entry per CDR3 protein. The sample gives fewer than 45,000 distinct CDR3 sequences, about 10% of which show up once; approximately 17% is in the top ten. Sequencing used PBMCs, obtained at follow-up. The receptors here all came from a female donor with early-stage non-small cell lung cancer. Both conserved end residues are part of each CDR3.

V	J	CDR3
TRBV6-5	TRBJ2-2	CASGLDRFNTGELFF
TRBV3-1	TRBJ2-1	CASSQEAGIYNEQFF
TRBV7-2	TRBJ2-5	CASSFDRGQETQYF
TRBV9	TRBJ2-7	CASSVGQGAYEQYF
TRBV7-9	TRBJ1-1	CASSLVLGNTEAFF
TRBV30	TRBJ1-5	CAWSVRGLPRGPQHF
TRBV29-1	TRBJ2-1	CSVEGPRDNEQFF
TRBV5-1	TRBJ2-7	CASRKTGYEQYF
TRBV7-2	TRBJ2-6	CASSFRSGANVLTF
TRBV7-2	TRBJ2-1	CASSLGVGGEQFF
TRBV7-6	TRBJ2-3	CASRDRDFTDTQYF
TRBV28	TRBJ1-2	CASSWRDRNYGYTF
TRBV20-1	TRBJ2-1	CSARLISENEQFF
TRBV29-1	TRBJ2-1	CSVDSGRTGGNEQFF
TRBV28	TRBJ2-5	CASSLAGGKETQYF
TRBV2	TRBJ2-7	CASSDGQGGSYEQYF
TRBV15	TRBJ2-2	CATRRTGNTGELFF
TRBV9	TRBJ1-2	CASSVGEGAGYGYTF
TRBV11-3	TRBJ2-1	CASSLVKGSGAQQFF
TRBV27	TRBJ2-7	CASSSTGTRGDEQYF
TRBV21-1	TRBJ1-2	CASSENGTYRGRFGNYGYTF
TRBV7-8	TRBJ2-7	CASSEGQAYEQYF
TRBV24-1	TRBJ2-3	CATSDPGFASGGLTSTDTQYF
TRBV6-6	TRBJ1-4	CATHPRADNEKLFF
TRBV24-1	TRBJ1-2	CATSALGAGNYGYTF
TRBV2	TRBJ1-5	CASSESVRFQPQHF